Presented here are 17 T cell receptor beta chains from one specimen sequenced in a study of monozygotic twins with inflammatory bowel disease. For each CDR3 protein, TCRdb gives one entry from its re-call of the 5' RACE reads, without DNA. Its listing shows approximately 420,000 distinct CDR3 sequences. The sample taken for sequencing was blood. These receptors came from a human donor with ulcerative colitis or Crohn's disease, or a healthy co-twin of an affected twin (not recorded which).

The chain is built from TRBV15 and TRBJ2-1; TCRdb picks TRBD2, but there is no DNA to check that call. Germline V gene lookup returns CDR1 LNHNV and CDR2 YYDKDF (reference sequence). The CDR3 consists of 19 residues. The CDR3 region is CATSRVGLAGGPNSPEQFF.

The chain links TRBV7-2 to TRBJ2-2. The CDR3 sequence is 16 residues long. Germline values: CDR1 SGHTA, CDR2 FQGNSA. The CDR3 loop is CASSKTRKAVGGELFF.

The chain uses TRBV5-1 and TRBJ1-1; there is no DNA to check the TCRdb D call of TRBD1. Germline V gene sequence: CDR1 SGHRS, CDR2 YFSETQ. This CDR3 spans 15 amino acids. Here the CDR3 reads CASLPGGPVDTEAFF.

The J gene is TRBJ2-1, the V gene TRBV29-1; checking the TCRdb D call of TRBD1 is not possible without DNA. The germline V gene has CDR1 SQVTM and CDR2 ANQGSEA. The CDR3 is 14 residues long. The CDR3 region is CSVVIGRSYNEQFF.

The rearrangement joins TRBV18 to TRBJ2-1; TCRdb reports TRBD2, a call that lacks DNA to check it against. This CDR3 comprises 16 residues. Germline V lookup: CDR1 KGHSH, CDR2 LQKENI. The CDR3 is CASSPLLLAGYNEQFF. Complete variable domain (other parts from reference TRBV18 and TRBJ2-1): NAGVMQNPRHLVRRRGQEARLRCSPMKGHSHVYWYRQLPEEGLKFMVYLQKENIIDESGMPKERFSAEFPKEGPSILRIQQVVRGDSAAYFCASSPLLLAGYNEQFFGPGTRLTVL.

The chain employs TRBV19 and TRBJ2-1; TCRdb reports TRBD1, a call that lacks DNA to check it against. The CDR3 contains 16 residues. The V gene's germline CDR1 is LNHDA and CDR2 SQIVND (reference sequence). The CDR3 region is CASSIDRTLRPNEQFF.

The chain's CDR3 is CASSFFSGRKEQFF. This chain links TRBV12-3 or TRBV12-4 with TRBJ2-1; TCRdb indicates TRBD1, and absent DNA this call remains unverified. The CDR3 sequence is 14 residues long.

The CDR3 here is CASGPGTAGANVLTF. This chain uses TRBV12-5 with TRBJ2-6; TCRdb's D call of TRBD1 is untestable without DNA. The CDR3 spans 15 residues. Germline assignment: CDR1 LGHNT and CDR2 FRNRAP.

The chain combines TRBV5-1 with TRBJ1-6. The germline gives CDR1 SGHRS, CDR2 YFSETQ. This CDR3 is built from 19 residues. CDR3 protein: CASSLAVGFESSYNSPLHF.

CDR3 loop: CASSSRSVAGGYTF. The V call is TRBV13, the J call TRBJ1-2. CDR1 and CDR2 from the germline V gene are PRHDT and FYEKMQ (reference sequence). The CDR3 runs 14 residues.

J is TRBJ2-1 and V is TRBV6-2 or TRBV6-3; without DNA, the TCRdb call of TRBD1 cannot be checked. Germline CDR1 MNHEY, CDR2 SVGEGT. There are 16 residues in the CDR3. The chain's CDR3 is CASSYPMTGTYNEQFF.

The gene calls are TRBV18 and TRBJ2-7. The CDR3 runs to 11 residues. From germline, CDR1 is KGHSH and CDR2 LQKENI. CDR3 residues: CASSVSDEQYF.

J is TRBJ2-3 and V is TRBV2; TCRdb's D call, TRBD1, is unchecked because there is no DNA. The length of the CDR3 is 14 residues. Germline lookup yields CDR1 SNHLY and CDR2 FYNNEI. CDR3 sequence reads: CASSLQGYGDTHYF.

This CDR3 is CASSPGTRSSYEQYF. The V and J genes are TRBV7-6 and TRBJ2-7; TCRdb designates TRBD1, a call that cannot be tested without DNA. Per germline, CDR1 SGHVS and CDR2 FNYEAQ. The CDR3 consists of 15 residues.

V usage is TRBV28 and J usage is TRBJ1-5; TCRdb outputs TRBD1, but without DNA this stays unchecked. This CDR3 spans 13 amino acids. Germline V lookup: CDR1 MDHEN, CDR2 SYDVKM. The CDR3 sequence: CASRRDAMKPQHF.

The genes are TRBV7-2 and TRBJ2-2; TCRdb calls TRBD2, which cannot be checked without DNA. Germline V CDR1 and CDR2: SGHTA, FQGNSA. This CDR3 contains 15 residues. The CDR3 protein is CASSGRTSGAGELFF.

The chain recombines TRBV4-1 with TRBJ1-5. This CDR3 has 16 amino acids. The germline V gene has CDR1 MGHRA and CDR2 YSYEKL. CDR3: CASSQDGISGYQPQHF.